This is a list of T cell receptor beta chains from one sample in a study of blood T cell repertoires in COVID-19. Clones were read by immunoSEQ multiplex PCR, and TCRdb kept only the in-frame ones, dropping some. The table has roughly 260,000 clones, approximately 89% seen once. The sequencing sample was made of peripheral blood. The receptors were gathered from a woman aged 45-60 years with acute or convalescent COVID-19. CDR3s include the opening cysteine and the closing phenylalanine or tryptophan. D genes are given only for firm matches. A row's size may be missing; if present it is once, few, many or a size class.

clone_size	v_call	d_call	j_call	cdr3_aa	cdr3_nt
-	TRBV30	TRBD2	TRBJ2-1	CAWSGGLAGQEQFF	TGTGCCTGGAGTGGGGGACTAGCGGGACAGGAGCAGTTCTTC
-	TRBV27	-	TRBJ2-3	CASRRGWGGSTDTQYF	TGTGCCAGCAGGAGGGGGTGGGGGGGCTCCACAGATACGCAGTATTTT
-	TRBV5-1	TRBD1	TRBJ1-2	CASSFQGDYGYTF	TGCGCCAGCAGCTTCCAGGGGGACTATGGCTACACCTTC
-	TRBV2	TRBD2	TRBJ2-5	CASGLDSGRRETQYF	TGTGCCAGCGGCCTGGATAGCGGGAGGCGGGAGACCCAGTACTTC
-	TRBV12-2	-	TRBJ2-7	CASRFLSSSGRPWEQYF	TGTGCAAGTCGCTTCTTGTCGTCTAGCGGGAGACCGTGGGAGCAGTACTTC
-	TRBV15	TRBD1	TRBJ1-2	CATSTGQANYGYTF	TGTGCCACCAGCACCGGACAGGCGAACTATGGCTACACCTTC
-	TRBV28	-	TRBJ1-1	CASSPDSTEAFF	TGTGCCAGCAGTCCCGACAGCACTGAAGCTTTCTTT
-	TRBV2	-	TRBJ1-2	CASRQTQGYTF	TGTGCCAGCAGGCAGACACAGGGCTACACCTTC
-	TRBV6-5	TRBD2	TRBJ2-3	CASRAGPLTDTQYF	TGTGCCAGCAGAGCGGGACCGCTGACAGATACGCAGTATTTT
-	TRBV12-3/TRBV12-4	-	TRBJ2-5	CASSLNGEETQYF	TGTGCCAGCAGTTTAAACGGAGAAGAGACCCAGTACTTC
few	TRBV9	TRBD1	TRBJ1-2	CASSDNTGGGQYGYTF	TGTGCCAGCAGCGATAACACAGGGGGAGGTCAATATGGCTACACCTTC
-	TRBV27	TRBD2	TRBJ2-5	CASSLLAGGPETQYF	TGTGCCAGCAGTTTACTAGCGGGAGGGCCTGAGACCCAGTACTTC
-	TRBV7-2	TRBD2	TRBJ2-3	CASSLVLAGGSDTQYF	TGTGCCAGCAGCTTAGTTCTGGCGGGAGGGTCAGATACGCAGTATTTT
once	TRBV7-2	-	TRBJ1-1	CASSLRWVGDMNTEAFF	TGTGCCAGCAGCTTAAGGTGGGTAGGGGATATGAACACTGAAGCTTTCTTT
once	TRBV25-1	-	TRBJ1-1	CASSELRGRGTEAFF	TGTGCCAGCAGTGAATTGCGGGGGAGAGGGACTGAAGCTTTCTTT
-	TRBV2	TRBD1	TRBJ1-1	CASNRDRGTEAFF	TGTGCCAGCAATAGAGACAGGGGCACTGAAGCTTTCTTT
-	TRBV24-1	TRBD2	TRBJ2-7	CATSDSGRRNEQYF	TGTGCCACCAGTGATAGCGGGAGACGGAACGAGCAGTACTTC
-	TRBV5-4	TRBD1	TRBJ1-4	CASSWTGKSKTNEKLFF	TGTGCCAGCAGCTGGACAGGGAAGTCAAAAACTAATGAAAAACTGTTTTTT
-	TRBV19	TRBD2	TRBJ2-2	CASRGGLNTGELFF	TGTGCCAGTCGGGGGGGCCTAAACACCGGGGAGCTGTTTTTT
-	TRBV7-2	TRBD1	TRBJ2-7	CASSLGTGLTYEQYF	TGTGCCAGCAGCCTCGGGACAGGATTAACCTACGAGCAGTACTTC
-	TRBV27	-	TRBJ1-4	CASSPRSGGGGTNEKLFF	TGTGCCAGCAGCCCCCGGTCGGGGGGTGGTGGAACTAATGAAAAACTGTTTTTT
once	TRBV6-1	-	TRBJ1-1	CASSEGGETEAFF	TGTGCCAGCAGTGAAGGGGGGGAAACTGAAGCTTTCTTT
-	TRBV2	TRBD1	TRBJ2-5	CASSSYRGREETQYF	TGTGCCAGCAGTTCTTACAGGGGGCGCGAAGAGACCCAGTACTTC
-	TRBV25-1	TRBD1	TRBJ2-5	CANRGPEGQAFQETQYF	TGTGCCAACCGAGGCCCCGAGGGACAGGCGTTCCAAGAGACCCAGTACTTC
few	TRBV7-2	TRBD1	TRBJ1-4	CASSSPGGRWEKLFF	TGTGCCAGCAGCTCACCAGGGGGGAGGTGGGAAAAACTGTTTTTT
-	TRBV25-1	-	TRBJ2-3	CASSGGAFGGTDTQYF	TGTGCCAGCAGTGGCGGGGCCTTTGGGGGCACAGATACGCAGTATTTT
-	TRBV24-1	TRBD1	TRBJ2-1	CATSGGQGAPLWQFF	TGTGCCACCAGTGGGGGACAGGGGGCTCCGCTGTGGCAGTTCTTC
-	TRBV6-2/TRBV6-3	TRBD2	TRBJ2-3	CASSYNLAESTDTQYF	TGTGCCAGCAGTTACAATCTAGCGGAGAGCACAGATACGCAGTATTTT
once	TRBV2	-	TRBJ1-1	CASGPWGPTEAFF	TGTGCCAGCGGCCCGTGGGGGCCTACTGAAGCTTTCTTT
-	TRBV5-4	TRBD2	TRBJ2-1	CASSSPSGRVYNEQFF	TGTGCCAGCAGCTCACCTAGCGGGAGGGTCTACAATGAGCAGTTCTTC
-	TRBV5-1	TRBD2	TRBJ2-1	CASSLASTGGGNEQFF	TGCGCCAGCAGCTTGGCCTCAACGGGAGGGGGTAATGAGCAGTTCTTC
-	TRBV5-1	TRBD1	TRBJ1-3	CASSPRDRASGNTIYF	TGCGCCAGCAGCCCTAGGGACAGGGCGTCTGGAAACACCATATATTTT
-	TRBV7-8	TRBD1	TRBJ1-5	CASSLGRQGGAGQPQHF	TGTGCCAGCAGCTTAGGAAGACAGGGGGGCGCGGGACAGCCCCAGCATTTT
-	TRBV28	TRBD1	TRBJ2-7	CASSSEEGQGPGGGYEQYF	TGTGCCAGCAGTTCCGAGGAGGGACAGGGACCGGGAGGTGGCTACGAGCAGTACTTC
-	TRBV18	-	TRBJ1-4	CASSGAPNEKLFF	TGTGCCAGCTCAGGGGCACCGAATGAAAAACTGTTTTTT
few	TRBV5-4	TRBD2	TRBJ2-2	CASSADTSGWNTGELFF	TGTGCCAGCAGCGCGGATACTAGCGGGTGGAACACCGGGGAGCTGTTTTTT
-	TRBV5-4	TRBD2	TRBJ2-5	CASSLRAGGQETQYF	TGTGCCAGCAGCTTGAGGGCGGGAGGACAAGAGACCCAGTACTTC
-	TRBV5-1	TRBD1	TRBJ2-5	CASSTQGAETQYF	TGCGCCAGCAGCACGCAGGGGGCCGAGACCCAGTACTTC
-	TRBV18	TRBD1	TRBJ1-2	CASSPRQGWDYGYTF	TGTGCCAGCTCACCACGACAGGGATGGGACTATGGCTACACCTTC
-	TRBV6-4	TRBD2	TRBJ2-1	CASSDSSRTSVSSYNEQFF	TGTGCCAGCAGTGACTCCTCGAGGACTAGCGTTAGCTCCTACAATGAGCAGTTCTTC
once	TRBV6-1	TRBD1	TRBJ1-5	CASSDTGARQPQHF	TGTGCCAGCAGTGATACAGGGGCTCGGCAGCCCCAGCATTTT
-	TRBV3-1/TRBV3-2	-	TRBJ1-2	CASSQVQDGYTF	TGTGCCAGCAGCCAAGTACAGGACGGCTACACCTTC